The clone carrying this TCR beta chain has only one observation. Different DNA sequences within this sample yield the same CDR3. As handled by the study authors: Reference gene primer amplification yielded estimated nucleated cell counts. Sequencing was performed with immunoSEQ multiplex PCR; in TCRdb, only in-frame clones are kept and a portion is missing. V and J calls and clone size come straight from that table; D and trimming were deduced from the DNA. The sample holds hundreds of thousands of clones, roughly 88% seen once. The CDR3 has 15 residues. V shed 0 bases and J shed 4 bases, with 10 bases lying between them. From germline, CDR1 is SGHRS and CDR2 YFSETQ. These data are taken from a study of blood T cell repertoires in COVID-19.

Input material: peripheral blood. This chain uses TRBV5-1 with TRBJ1-4; D possibly corresponds to TRBD1 (5 bases). The receptor was isolated from a woman in her twenties or thirties with active or convalescent COVID-19. CDR3 in DNA: TGCGCCAGCAGCTTGGGGCAGGGTATTAATGAAAAACTGTTTTTT. Encoded protein: CASSLGQGINEKLFF.